A single sample is the source of the 22 T cell receptor beta chains below, sequenced in a study of T-cell memory formation after mild COVID-19. TCRdb re-called the 5' RACE reads with MiXCR, one entry per CDR3 protein. Of 450,000 to 650,000 distinct CDR3 sequences in the sample, more than 15% were seen once. The specimen sequenced was PBMCs or a T cell subset sorted from them (not recorded which). Every receptor here comes from an adult woman who had mild COVID-19 (a few samples of this study predate the infection). Cell type and time point are not known.

The table lists this clonotype with a few counts. The V call is TRBV7-9, the J call TRBJ1-1, with D perhaps matching TRBD1 (5 bases). V was shortened by 7 bases and J by 2 bases, with 14 bases between the two germline ends. This CDR3 contains 14 residues. CDR1 is SEHNR and CDR2 is FQNEAQ in the germline V gene (reference sequence). The DNA for the CDR3 is TGTGCCAGCACCAAAGTGACAGAAAACACTGAAGCTTTCTTT. Translated: CASTKVTENTEAFF.

The V and J genes are TRBV18 and TRBJ2-1, with 7 bases matching TRBD2. The CDR3 has 15 amino acids. V lost 4 bases and J lost 7; bases outside the gene matches: 10. From germline, CDR1 is KGHSH and CDR2 LQKENI. For the CDR3, the DNA is TGTGCCAGCTCACTCGGGGCTAGCGGCTGGAATGAGCAGTTCTTC. This translates into CASSLGASGWNEQFF.

This clonotype appeared a few times. The rearrangement links TRBV7-9 to TRBJ1-1, with 7 bases matching TRBD1. The CDR3 consists of 15 residues. Trimming took 1 base from V and 3 from J; bases not matched to a gene: 5. The V gene's germline CDR1 is SEHNR and CDR2 FQNEAQ (reference sequence). CDR3 DNA sequence: TGTGCCAGCAGCTTAGGAGGGGGCTGGGACACTGAAGCTTTCTTT. This gives the protein CASSLGGGWDTEAFF. Full variable domain (rest looked up from reference TRBV7-9 and TRBJ1-1): DTGVSQNPRHKITKRGQNVTFRCDPISEHNRLYWYRQTLGQGPEFLTYFQNEAQLEKSRLLSDRFSAERPKGSFSTLEIQRTEQGDSAMYLCASSLGGGWDTEAFFGQGTRLTVV.

The chain uses TRBV7-6 and TRBJ1-3; D is unresolved. Germline V gene lookup returns CDR1 SGHVS and CDR2 FNYEAQ. This CDR3 has 16 amino acids. Trimming took off 2 bases at V and 0 bases at J, with 11 bases between the two ends. As DNA, the CDR3 is TGTGCCAGCAGCTTAAACCCAGCATCCTCTGGAAACACCATATATTTT. Its translation is CASSLNPASSGNTIYF.

The J gene is TRBJ2-5, the V gene TRBV2, with 7 bases that match TRBD1. Germline assignment: CDR1 SNHLY and CDR2 FYNNEI. The CDR3 has 14 residues. The junction had 5 bases not matched to a gene; V was cut back by 6 bases and J by 1 base. CDR3 sequence: CASRIQGIQETQYF. CDR3 nucleotides: TGTGCCAGCAGGATACAGGGGATCCAAGAGACCCAGTACTTC.

The chain joins TRBV2 to TRBJ2-7; 7 bases are shared with TRBD2. J gave up 6 bases and V 2 bases, and 22 bases lay outside the gene matches. The CDR3 spans 19 residues. Germline values: CDR1 SNHLY, CDR2 FYNNEI. Written as DNA, the CDR3 is TGTGCCAGCAGTGAAAGGCAAGGGCTAGCGGTCTTCTTAGGTTCCGAGCAGTACTTC. Translating it yields CASSERQGLAVFLGSEQYF. The full variable domain, completed using reference TRBV2 and TRBJ2-7, is EPEVTQTPSHQVTQMGQEVILRCVPISNHLYFYWYRQILGQKVEFLVSFYNNEISEKSEIFDDQFSVERPDGSNFTLKIRSTKLEDSAMYFCASSERQGLAVFLGSEQYFGPGTRLTVT.

For this clonotype: This may stem from a read error, because a much larger clone lies one nucleotide away. The chain uses TRBV6-1 and TRBJ2-5, with 8 bases identical to TRBD2. This CDR3 has 13 residues. The germline V gene encodes CDR1 MNHNS and CDR2 SASEGT. V shed 6 bases and J 5 bases; nucleotides not matched to a gene: 5. For the CDR3, the DNA is TGTGCCAGCAGCCCGACTAGCGTGGAGACCCAGTACTTC. It yields the protein CASSPTSVETQYF.

In this sample, this clonotype turned up a few times. The genes are TRBV20-1 and TRBJ2-7, with 8 bases fitting TRBD2. CDR3 length equals 13 residues. CDR1 is DFQATT and CDR2 is SNEGSKA in the germline V gene (reference sequence). The ends lost 3 bases at V and 3 bases at J; junction bases unmatched: 4. The CDR3 region is CSARASGGYEQYF. For the CDR3, the DNA is TGCAGTGCTAGGGCAAGCGGGGGCTACGAGCAGTACTTC.

The CDR3 DNA follows: TGTGCCACCAGTACCGCGGGAACGAACACCGGGGAGCTGTTTTTT. Its protein product is CATSTAGTNTGELFF. The gene calls are TRBV24-1 and TRBJ2-2, with a tentative D call TRBD2 (6 bases). The CDR3 contains 15 residues. CDR1 is KGHDR and CDR2 is SFDVKD in the germline V gene. Deletions cut 6 bases from V and 0 bases from J, with 10 bases between.

The V call is TRBV4-2, the J call TRBJ2-7; 8 nucleotides match TRBD2. The CDR3 runs to 17 residues. Trimming took 4 bases from V and 3 from J; bases not matched to a gene: 14. Germline V lookup: CDR1 LGHNA, CDR2 YNFKEQ. CDR3 coding DNA: TGTGCCAGCAGCCCTTCCAAAGCGGGGGCCTTATACTACGAGCAGTACTTC. It is translated as CASSPSKAGALYYEQYF.

The chain couples TRBV3-1 to TRBJ2-2; D is unresolved. CDR3 size: 14 residues. Trimming removed 3 bases at V and 3 bases at J, with 8 bases between. Per germline, CDR1 LGHDT and CDR2 YNNKEL (reference sequence). This chain's CDR3 is CASSHVGYTGELFF. As DNA, the CDR3 is TGTGCCAGCAGCCACGTCGGTTACACCGGGGAGCTGTTTTTT.

The table lists this clonotype with many counts. V and J are TRBV9 and TRBJ2-1; possible D gene TRBD2, 6 bases. The CDR3 covers 17 residues. CDR1 is SGDLS and CDR2 is YYNGEE in the germline V gene. V was cut by 4 bases and J by 6 bases, with 23 bases left in between. The CDR3 DNA reads TGTGCCAGCAGCCTACCCGTTATAGCGGAGGAGCCCAATGAGCAGTTCTTC. The encoded protein is CASSLPVIAEEPNEQFF.

This clonotype appeared a few times. V and J are TRBV29-1 and TRBJ2-7, with 8 bases matching TRBD1. There are 14 residues in the CDR3. From germline, CDR1 is SQVTM and CDR2 ANQGSEA. J lost 0 bases, V lost 4 bases, and 5 bases had no gene match. The CDR3 region is CSVVGDRGSYEQYF. CDR3 in DNA: TGCAGCGTTGTGGGCGACAGGGGCTCCTACGAGCAGTACTTC.

The genes are TRBV11-2 and TRBJ2-1; D gene uncertain. The ends were cut back, 1 base at V and 10 bases at J, with 17 bases in the middle. Germline values: CDR1 SGHAT, CDR2 FQNNGV. CDR3 size: 15 residues. This CDR3 reads CASSLGPYYEPEQFF. Written as DNA, the CDR3 is TGTGCCAGCAGCTTAGGGCCCTACTACGAACCGGAGCAGTTCTTC.

The chain joins TRBV24-1 to TRBJ2-5; a weak D match, TRBD1 (6 bases). This CDR3 has 16 residues. Germline CDR1 reads KGHDR; CDR2 reads SFDVKD. The germline V and J ends were trimmed by 1 base and 1 base, with 12 bases remaining between them. CDR3 sequence: CATSDFLGQTQETQYF. In nucleotides, the CDR3 is TGTGCCACCAGTGATTTTTTGGGACAAACCCAAGAGACCCAGTACTTC.

This clonotype turned up a few times. This chain uses TRBV28 with TRBJ1-6; tentative D call: TRBD1 (5 bases). The CDR3 length is 14 residues. Trimming removed 5 bases at V and 9 bases at J, with 14 bases between. Germline CDR1 reads MDHEN; CDR2 reads SYDVKM. CDR3 in DNA: TGTGCCAGCAGTCCACCTGTCGGGGGTTCACCCCTCCACTTT. Amino acids: CASSPPVGGSPLHF.

Only a few counts were recorded for this clonotype. J is TRBJ2-7 and V is TRBV20-1; tentatively, D is TRBD2 (5 bases). The CDR3 extends over 16 amino acids. V gave up 0 bases and J gave up 1 base, with 16 bases separating them. Germline V CDR1 and CDR2: DFQATT, SNEGSKA (reference sequence). Written as DNA, the CDR3 is TGCAGTGCTAGAGACCAACCGGGGTTGGGGTCCTACGAGCAGTACTTC. Translation: CSARDQPGLGSYEQYF.

V gene TRBV6-1 combines with J gene TRBJ1-1; 10 bases match TRBD1. J lost 2 bases, V lost 0 bases, and 0 bases had no gene match. CDR1 is MNHNS, CDR2 SASEGT, per germline. The CDR3 runs to 15 residues. The CDR3 DNA follows: TGTGCCAGCAGTGAAGCGACAGGGGGCAACACTGAAGCTTTCTTT. The encoded protein is CASSEATGGNTEAFF.

This clonotype has more than one count but fewer than ten. The chain couples TRBV24-1 to TRBJ2-1; TRBD2 aligns across 13 bases. The CDR3 covers 17 residues. The J segment lost 6 bases and the V segment lost 1 base, leaving 5 bases of the junction unmatched. Looked up from germline, CDR1 is KGHDR and CDR2 is SFDVKD. The CDR3 nucleotides read TGTGCCACCAGTGATTTAGCACTAGCGGGAGGGCGCAATGAGCAGTTCTTC. The encoded protein is CATSDLALAGGRNEQFF.

The genes are TRBV29-1 and TRBJ2-7; D possibly corresponds to TRBD2 (5 bases). Germline lookup yields CDR1 SQVTM and CDR2 ANQGSEA. This CDR3 spans 13 amino acids. V lost 7 bases, J lost 3 bases, and 16 bases lay in between. CDR3 region: CSGGEGTDYEQYF. The CDR3 DNA sequence: TGCAGCGGGGGAGAGGGCACCGACTACGAGCAGTACTTC.

This clonotype has just a few counts. The chain joins TRBV7-9 to TRBJ2-1; a possible D gene is TRBD1 (6 bases). Germline values: CDR1 SEHNR, CDR2 FQNEAQ (reference sequence). The V and J ends lost 3 bases and 2 bases respectively, with 11 bases between them. The CDR3 runs to 15 residues. This CDR3 reads CASSFGTSAYNEQFF. The DNA for the CDR3 is TGTGCCAGCAGCTTCGGGACATCCGCCTACAATGAGCAGTTCTTC.

The rearrangement uses TRBV6-5 and TRBJ2-7, with TRBD1 matching 8 bases. Germline V gene sequence: CDR1 MNHEY, CDR2 SVGAGI. The CDR3 runs 14 residues. Losses at the gene ends were 2 bases for V and 6 bases for J; bases not matched to a gene: 6. This CDR3 is CASSYGQGASEQYF. In DNA, the CDR3 is TGTGCCAGCAGTTACGGGCAGGGGGCTAGCGAGCAGTACTTC.